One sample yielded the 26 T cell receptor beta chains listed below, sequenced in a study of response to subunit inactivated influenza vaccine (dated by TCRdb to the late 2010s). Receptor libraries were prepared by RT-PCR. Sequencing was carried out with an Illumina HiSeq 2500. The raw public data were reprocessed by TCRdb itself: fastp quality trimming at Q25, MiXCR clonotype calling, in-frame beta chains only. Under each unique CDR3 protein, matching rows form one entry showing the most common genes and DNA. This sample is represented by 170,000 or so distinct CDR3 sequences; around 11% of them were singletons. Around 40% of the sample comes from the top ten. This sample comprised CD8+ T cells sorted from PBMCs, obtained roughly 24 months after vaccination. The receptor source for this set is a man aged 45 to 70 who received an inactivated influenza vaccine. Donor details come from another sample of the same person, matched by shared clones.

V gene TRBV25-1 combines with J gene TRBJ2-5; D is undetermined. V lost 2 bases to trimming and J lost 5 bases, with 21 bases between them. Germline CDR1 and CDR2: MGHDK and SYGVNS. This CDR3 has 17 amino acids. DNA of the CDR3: TGTGCCAGCAGTGAACGACCAAAAGGCTCAGTCCGTGAGACCCAGTACTTC. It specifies CASSERPKGSVRETQYF.

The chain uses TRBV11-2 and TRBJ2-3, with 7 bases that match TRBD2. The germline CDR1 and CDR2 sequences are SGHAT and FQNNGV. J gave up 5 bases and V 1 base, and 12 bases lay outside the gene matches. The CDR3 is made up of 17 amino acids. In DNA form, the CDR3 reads TGTGCCAGCAGCTTAGGTTTCGGGCGGGAGAGGTTAGATACGCAGTATTTT. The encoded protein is CASSLGFGRERLDTQYF.

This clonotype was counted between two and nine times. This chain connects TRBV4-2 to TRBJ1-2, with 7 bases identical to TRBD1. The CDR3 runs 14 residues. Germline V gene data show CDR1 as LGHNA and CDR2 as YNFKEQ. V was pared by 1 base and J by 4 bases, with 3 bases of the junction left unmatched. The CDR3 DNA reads TGTGCCAGCAGCCAAGCGAGGGACAGCTATGGCTACACCTTC. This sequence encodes CASSQARDSYGYTF.

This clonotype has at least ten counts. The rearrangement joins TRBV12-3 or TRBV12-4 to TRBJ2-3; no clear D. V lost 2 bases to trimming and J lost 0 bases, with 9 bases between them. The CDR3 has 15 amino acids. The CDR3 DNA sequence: TGTGCCAGCAGTTTACTCTCCACTAGCACAGATACGCAGTATTTT. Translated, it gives CASSLLSTSTDTQYF.

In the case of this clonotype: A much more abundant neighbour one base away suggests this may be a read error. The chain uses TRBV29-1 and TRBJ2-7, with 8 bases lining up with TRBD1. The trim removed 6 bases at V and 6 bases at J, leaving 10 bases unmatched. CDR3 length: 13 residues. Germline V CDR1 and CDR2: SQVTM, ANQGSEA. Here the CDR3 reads CSVDRTGFGEQYF. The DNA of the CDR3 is TGCAGCGTCGACCGGACAGGGTTCGGCGAGCAGTACTTC.

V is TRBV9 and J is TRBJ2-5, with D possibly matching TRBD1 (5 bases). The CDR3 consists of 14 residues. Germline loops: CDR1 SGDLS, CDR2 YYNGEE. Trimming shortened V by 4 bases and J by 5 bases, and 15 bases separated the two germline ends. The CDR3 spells CASSPGMGSETQYF. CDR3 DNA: TGTGCCAGCAGCCCAGGGATGGGTTCGGAGACCCAGTACTTC.

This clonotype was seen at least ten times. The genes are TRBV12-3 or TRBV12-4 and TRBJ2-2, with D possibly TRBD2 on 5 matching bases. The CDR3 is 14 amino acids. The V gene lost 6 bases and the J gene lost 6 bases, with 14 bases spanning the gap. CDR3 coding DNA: TGTGCCAGCAGCCCTCTTACTAGATCCGGGGAGCTGTTTTTT. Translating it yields CASSPLTRSGELFF.

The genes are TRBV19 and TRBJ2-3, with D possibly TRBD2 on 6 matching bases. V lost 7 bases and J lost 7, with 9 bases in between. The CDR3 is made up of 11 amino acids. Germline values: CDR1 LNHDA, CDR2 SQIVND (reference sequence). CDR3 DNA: TGTGCCAGTACCGGACTAAATACGCAGTATTTT. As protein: CASTGLNTQYF.

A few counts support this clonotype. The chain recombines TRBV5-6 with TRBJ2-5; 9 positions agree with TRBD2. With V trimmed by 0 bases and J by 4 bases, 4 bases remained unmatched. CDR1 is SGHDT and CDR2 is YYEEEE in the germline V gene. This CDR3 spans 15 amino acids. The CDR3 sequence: CASSLGGGASETQYF. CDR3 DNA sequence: TGTGCCAGCAGCTTGGGCGGGGGGGCTTCAGAGACCCAGTACTTC.

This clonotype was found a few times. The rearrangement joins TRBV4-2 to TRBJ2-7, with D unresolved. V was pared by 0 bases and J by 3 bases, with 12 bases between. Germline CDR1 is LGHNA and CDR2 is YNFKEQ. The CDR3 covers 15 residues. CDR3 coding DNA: TGTGCCAGCAGCCAAGAGAGTGGCCTGGTCTACGAGCAGTACTTC. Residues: CASSQESGLVYEQYF.

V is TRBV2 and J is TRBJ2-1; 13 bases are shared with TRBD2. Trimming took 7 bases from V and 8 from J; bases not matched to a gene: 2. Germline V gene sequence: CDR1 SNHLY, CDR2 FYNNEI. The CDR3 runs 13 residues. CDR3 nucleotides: TGTGCCAGCAAACTAGCGGGGGGGTATGAGCAGTTCTTC. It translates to CASKLAGGYEQFF.

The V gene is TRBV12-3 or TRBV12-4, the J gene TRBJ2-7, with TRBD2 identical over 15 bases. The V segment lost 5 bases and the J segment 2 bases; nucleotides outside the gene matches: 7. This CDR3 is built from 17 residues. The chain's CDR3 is CASSGGTSGRQPYEQYF. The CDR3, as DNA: TGTGCCAGCAGTGGGGGGACTAGCGGGAGGCAGCCCTACGAGCAGTACTTC.

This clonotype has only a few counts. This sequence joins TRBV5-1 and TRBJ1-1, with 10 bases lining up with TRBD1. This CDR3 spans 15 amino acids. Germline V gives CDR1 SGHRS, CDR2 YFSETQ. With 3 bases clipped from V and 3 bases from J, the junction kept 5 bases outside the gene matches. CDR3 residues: CASSSWTGGYTEAFF. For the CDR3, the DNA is TGCGCCAGCAGCTCCTGGACAGGGGGTTACACTGAAGCTTTCTTT.

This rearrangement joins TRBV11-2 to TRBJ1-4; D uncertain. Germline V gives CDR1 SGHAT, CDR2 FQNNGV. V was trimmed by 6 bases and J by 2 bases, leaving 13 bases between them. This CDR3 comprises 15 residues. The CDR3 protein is CASSTPRATNEKLFF. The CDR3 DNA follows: TGTGCCAGCAGTACCCCCCGGGCGACTAATGAAAAACTGTTTTTT.

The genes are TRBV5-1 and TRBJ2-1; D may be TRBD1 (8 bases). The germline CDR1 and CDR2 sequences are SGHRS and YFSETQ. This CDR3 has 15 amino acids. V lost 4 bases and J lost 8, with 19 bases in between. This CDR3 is CASSAGQGGVDEQFF. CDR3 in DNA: TGCGCCAGCAGCGCAGGACAGGGAGGGGTCGATGAGCAGTTCTTC. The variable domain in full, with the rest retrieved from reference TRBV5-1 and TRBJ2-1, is KAGVTQTPRYLIKTRGQQVTLSCSPISGHRSVSWYQQTPGQGLQFLFEYFSETQRNKGNFPGRFSGRQFSNSRSEMNVSTLELGDSALYLCASSAGQGGVDEQFFGPGTRLTVL.

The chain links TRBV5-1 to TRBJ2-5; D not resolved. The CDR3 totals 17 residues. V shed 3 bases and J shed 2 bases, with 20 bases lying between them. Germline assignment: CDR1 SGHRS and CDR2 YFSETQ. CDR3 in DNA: TGCGCCAGCAGCTGGCCTGTGGGTCAGTTCCTTCAAGAGACCCAGTACTTC. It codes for CASSWPVGQFLQETQYF.

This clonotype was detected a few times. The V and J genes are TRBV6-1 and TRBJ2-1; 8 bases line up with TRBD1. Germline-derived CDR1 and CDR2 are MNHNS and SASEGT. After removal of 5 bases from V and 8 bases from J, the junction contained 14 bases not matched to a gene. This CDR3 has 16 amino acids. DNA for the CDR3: TGTGCCAGCAGTCCCCGTCCAGGGGGCGATAAGGATGAGCAGTTCTTC. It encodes CASSPRPGGDKDEQFF.

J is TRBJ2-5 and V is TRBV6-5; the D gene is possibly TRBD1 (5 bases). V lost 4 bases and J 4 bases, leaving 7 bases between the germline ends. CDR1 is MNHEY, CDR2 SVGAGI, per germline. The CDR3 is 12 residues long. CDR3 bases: TGTGCCAGCAGTTGGGGCGGAGAGACCCAGTACTTC. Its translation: CASSWGGETQYF.

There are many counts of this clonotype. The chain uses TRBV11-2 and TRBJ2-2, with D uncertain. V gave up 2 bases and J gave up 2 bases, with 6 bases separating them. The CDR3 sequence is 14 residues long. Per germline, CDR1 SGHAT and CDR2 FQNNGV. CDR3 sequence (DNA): TGTGCCAGCAGCTTACAGAGAAACACCGGGGAGCTGTTTTTT. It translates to CASSLQRNTGELFF.

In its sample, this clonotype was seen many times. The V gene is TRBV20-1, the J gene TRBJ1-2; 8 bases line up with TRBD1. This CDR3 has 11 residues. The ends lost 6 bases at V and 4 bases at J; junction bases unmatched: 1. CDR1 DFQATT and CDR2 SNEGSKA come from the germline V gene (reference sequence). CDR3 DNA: TGCAGTGCAGGACAGGGCTATGGCTACACCTTC. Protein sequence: CSAGQGYGYTF.

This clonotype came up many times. The CDR3 region is CASSAYGDWDTGELFF. The CDR3 bases are TGTGCCAGCAGTGCCTACGGGGACTGGGACACCGGGGAGCTGTTTTTT. The chain has TRBV12-3 or TRBV12-4 and TRBJ2-2; a weak D match, TRBD2 (6 bases). V lost 5 bases and J 3 bases, leaving 16 bases between the germline ends. The CDR3 length is 16 residues.

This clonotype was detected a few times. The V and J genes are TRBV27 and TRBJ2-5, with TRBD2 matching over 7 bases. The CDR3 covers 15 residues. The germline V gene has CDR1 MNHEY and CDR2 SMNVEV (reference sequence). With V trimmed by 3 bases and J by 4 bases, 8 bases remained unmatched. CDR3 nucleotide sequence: TGTGCCAGCAGTTTTGTGGCGGGAGCCCCAGAGACCCAGTACTTC. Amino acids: CASSFVAGAPETQYF.

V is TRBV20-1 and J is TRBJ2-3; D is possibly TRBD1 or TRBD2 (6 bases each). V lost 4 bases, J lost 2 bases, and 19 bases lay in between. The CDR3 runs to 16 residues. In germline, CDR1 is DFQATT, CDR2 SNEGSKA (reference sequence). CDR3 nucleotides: TGCAGTGCTAAGTGGGGGGCGTTCGGGGTCACAGATACGCAGTATTTT. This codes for CSAKWGAFGVTDTQYF.

The CDR3 protein is CASSNPTGNRANTEAFF. Here the CDR3 DNA reads TGTGCCAGCAGCAACCCGACAGGGAACCGGGCGAACACTGAAGCTTTCTTT. V gene TRBV9 combines with J gene TRBJ1-1; TRBD1 matches 7 bases. CDR1 is SGDLS, CDR2 YYNGEE, per germline. The CDR3 has 17 amino acids. Unmatched junction bases numbered 13, after V lost 4 bases and J lost 1 base. Using reference TRBV9 and TRBJ1-1 for the parts outside the CDR3, the full variable domain is DSGVTQTPKHLITATGQRVTLRCSPRSGDLSVYWYQQSLDQGLQFLIQYYNGEERAKGNILERFSAQQFPDLHSELNLSSLELGDSALYFCASSNPTGNRANTEAFFGQGTRLTVV.

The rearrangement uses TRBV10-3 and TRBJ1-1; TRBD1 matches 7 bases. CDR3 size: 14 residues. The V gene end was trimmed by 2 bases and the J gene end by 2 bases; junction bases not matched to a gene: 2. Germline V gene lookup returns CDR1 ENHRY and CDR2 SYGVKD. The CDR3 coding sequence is TGTGCCATCAGTGAGGACAGGGCCAACACTGAAGCTTTCTTT. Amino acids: CAISEDRANTEAFF.

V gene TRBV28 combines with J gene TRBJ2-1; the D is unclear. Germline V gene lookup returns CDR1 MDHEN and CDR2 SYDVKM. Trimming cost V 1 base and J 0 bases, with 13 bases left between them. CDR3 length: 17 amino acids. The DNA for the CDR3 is TGTGCCAGCAGTTTATCCTTCATGGGTAGCTCCTACAATGAGCAGTTCTTC. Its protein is CASSLSFMGSSYNEQFF.